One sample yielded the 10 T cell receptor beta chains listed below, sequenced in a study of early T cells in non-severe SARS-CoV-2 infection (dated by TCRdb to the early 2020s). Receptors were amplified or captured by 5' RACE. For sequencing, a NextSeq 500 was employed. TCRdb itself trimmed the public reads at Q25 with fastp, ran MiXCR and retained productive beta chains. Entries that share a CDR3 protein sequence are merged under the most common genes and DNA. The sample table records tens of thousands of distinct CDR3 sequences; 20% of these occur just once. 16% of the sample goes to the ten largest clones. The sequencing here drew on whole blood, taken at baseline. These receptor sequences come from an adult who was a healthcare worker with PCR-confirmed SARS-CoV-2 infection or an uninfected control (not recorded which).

The CDR3 protein is CASSLFRSGDYGYTF. The CDR3 DNA sequence: TGTGCCAGCAGCTTATTCAGGTCCGGAGACTATGGCTACACCTTC. The chain couples TRBV7-8 to TRBJ1-2; D ambiguous. V lost 2 bases and J 3 bases, leaving 13 bases between the germline ends. CDR3 length equals 15 residues. Germline CDR1 is SGHVS and CDR2 is FQNEAQ.

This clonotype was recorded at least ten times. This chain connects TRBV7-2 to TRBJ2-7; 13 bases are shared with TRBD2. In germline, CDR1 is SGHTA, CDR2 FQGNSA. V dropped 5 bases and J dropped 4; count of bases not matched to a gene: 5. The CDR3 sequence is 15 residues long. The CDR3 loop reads CASSRRTSGGYEQYF. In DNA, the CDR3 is TGTGCCAGCAGCCGCCGGACTAGCGGGGGTTACGAGCAGTACTTC.

CDR3 loop: CASSQTDNQPQHF. The CDR3 bases are TGCGCCAGCAGCCAGACAGATAATCAGCCCCAGCATTTT. The V call is TRBV4-1, the J call TRBJ1-5, with D perhaps TRBD1 (5 bases). Germline CDR1 and CDR2: MGHRA and YSYEKL. The CDR3 extends over 13 amino acids. V was clipped by 3 bases and J by 4 bases, with 7 bases between them.

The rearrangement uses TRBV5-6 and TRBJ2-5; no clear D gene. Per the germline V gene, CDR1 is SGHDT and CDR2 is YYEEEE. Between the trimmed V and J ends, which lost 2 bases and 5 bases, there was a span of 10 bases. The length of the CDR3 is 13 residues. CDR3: CASSFSGTETQYF. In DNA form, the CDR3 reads TGTGCCAGCAGCTTCTCGGGCACCGAGACCCAGTACTTC. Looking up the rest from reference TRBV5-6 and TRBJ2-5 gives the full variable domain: DAGVTQSPTHLIKTRGQQVTLRCSPKSGHDTVSWYQQALGQGPQFIFQYYEEEERQRGNFPDRFSGHQFPNYSSELNVNALLLGDSALYLCASSFSGTETQYFGPGTRLLVL.

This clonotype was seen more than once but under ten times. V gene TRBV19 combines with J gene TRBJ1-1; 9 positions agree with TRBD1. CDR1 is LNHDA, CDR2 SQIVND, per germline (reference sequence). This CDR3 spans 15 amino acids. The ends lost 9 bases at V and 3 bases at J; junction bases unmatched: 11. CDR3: CASRSTGGAYTEAFF. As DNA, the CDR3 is TGTGCCAGCCGTTCCACAGGGGGCGCGTACACTGAAGCTTTCTTT.

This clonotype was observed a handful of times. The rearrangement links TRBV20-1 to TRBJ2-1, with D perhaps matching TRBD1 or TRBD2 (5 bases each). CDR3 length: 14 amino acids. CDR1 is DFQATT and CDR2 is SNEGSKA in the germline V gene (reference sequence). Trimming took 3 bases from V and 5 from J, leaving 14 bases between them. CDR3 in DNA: TGCAGTGCTAGTCGTGGGGGAGATAACAATGAGCAGTTCTTC. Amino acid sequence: CSASRGGDNNEQFF.

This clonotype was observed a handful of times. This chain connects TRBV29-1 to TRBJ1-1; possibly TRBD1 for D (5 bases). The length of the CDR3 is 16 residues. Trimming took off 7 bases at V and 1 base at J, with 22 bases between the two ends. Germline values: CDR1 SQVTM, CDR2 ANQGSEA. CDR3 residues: CSAFEAGNRGNTEAFF. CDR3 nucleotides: TGCAGCGCATTTGAGGCGGGAAATAGGGGGAACACTGAAGCTTTCTTT.

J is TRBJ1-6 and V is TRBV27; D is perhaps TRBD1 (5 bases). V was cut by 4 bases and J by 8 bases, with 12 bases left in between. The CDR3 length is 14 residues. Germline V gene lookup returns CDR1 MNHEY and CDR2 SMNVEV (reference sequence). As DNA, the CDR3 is TGTGCCAGCAGTTCCGGGTCAGGGCATTCACCCCTCCACTTT. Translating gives CASSSGSGHSPLHF.

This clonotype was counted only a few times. The CDR3 loop is CASSQEPAGGHLPCIQYF. The CDR3, as DNA: TGCGCCAGCAGCCAAGAACCCGCCGGGGGGCACCTGCCTTGCATTCAGTACTTC. The J gene is TRBJ2-4, the V gene TRBV4-1; D perhaps matches TRBD2 (7 bases). CDR1 is MGHRA and CDR2 is YSYEKL in the germline V gene. Trimming removed 0 bases at V and 9 bases at J, with 24 bases between. The CDR3 length is 18 residues.

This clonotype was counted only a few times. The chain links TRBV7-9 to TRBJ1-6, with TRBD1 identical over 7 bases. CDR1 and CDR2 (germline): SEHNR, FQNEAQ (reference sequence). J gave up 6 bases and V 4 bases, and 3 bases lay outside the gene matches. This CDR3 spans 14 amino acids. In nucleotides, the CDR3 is TGTGCCAGCAGCTCATCAGGGGGTAATTCACCCCTCCACTTT. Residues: CASSSSGGNSPLHF.